The rows below give T cell receptor beta chains drawn from one sample of a study of cytotoxic CD8 clonotypes in ibrutinib-treated CLL. Here immunoSEQ multiplex PCR was the method, and the copy in TCRdb shows in-frame clones only, minus some. This sample yields 100,000 to 150,000 clones, of which approximately 83% are seen a single time; about 2% belongs to the top ten. The sequencing here drew on PBMCs, taken after 24 months of ibrutinib treatment. Receptor source: a human donor with chronic lymphocytic leukemia. Each CDR3 is given with its conserved first and last residue. The order of the fields is clone size, D gene, V gene, J gene, CDR3 protein, CDR3 DNA. D genes are given only for firm matches. Rows give clone size only sometimes, using once, few, many, or a class for an expanded clone.

.,.,TRBV6-1,TRBJ2-3,CASSDSGGAADTQYF,TGTGCCAGCAGTGATTCGGGGGGCGCGGCAGATACGCAGTATTTT
once,TRBD1,TRBV11-1,TRBJ2-3,CASSFRTGVSDTQYF,TGTGCCAGCAGCTTCCGGACAGGGGTGTCAGATACGCAGTATTTT
.,TRBD2,TRBV5-4,TRBJ2-7,CASSPGLAGGRSYEQYF,TGTGCCAGCAGCCCCGGACTAGCGGGAGGAAGGTCCTACGAGCAGTACTTC
.,.,TRBV19,TRBJ1-1,CASMGWAGSNEANTEAFF,TGTGCCAGTATGGGGTGGGCAGGCAGTAATGAAGCGAACACTGAAGCTTTCTTT
.,TRBD1,TRBV6-5,TRBJ2-7,CASSWTGTEQYF,TGTGCCAGCAGTTGGACAGGGACCGAGCAGTACTTC
.,TRBD2,TRBV28,TRBJ2-1,CASSKRLAGGDEQFF,TGTGCCAGCAGTAAAAGACTAGCGGGGGGAGATGAGCAGTTCTTC
.,TRBD2,TRBV7-2,TRBJ2-1,CASSLAGTSGRGQEQFF,TGTGCCAGCAGCTTAGCAGGGACTAGCGGGAGGGGCCAGGAGCAGTTCTTC
once,TRBD2,TRBV10-3,TRBJ2-1,CAISEWGTRDNEQFF,TGTGCCATCAGTGAGTGGGGGACTAGGGACAATGAGCAGTTCTTC
.,.,TRBV15,TRBJ2-6,CATSRDSTGANVLTF,TGTGCCACCAGCAGAGATAGTACTGGGGCCAACGTCCTGACTTTC
.,TRBD2,TRBV28,TRBJ2-7,CASSLWGRGVEIAGISYEQYF,TGTGCCAGCAGTTTGTGGGGACGAGGCGTAGAGATAGCGGGGATCTCCTACGAGCAGTACTTC
.,TRBD2,TRBV14,TRBJ2-1,CASSQAPSGPQQFF,TGTGCCAGCAGCCAAGCGCCTAGCGGGCCCCAGCAGTTCTTC
.,.,TRBV6-5,TRBJ1-2,CASRVGGAYTF,TGTGCCAGCAGGGTAGGAGGGGCCTACACCTTC
.,TRBD1,TRBV6-1,TRBJ2-7,CASSDSYWTGVNEQYF,TGTGCCAGCAGTGATTCGTATTGGACAGGGGTGAACGAGCAGTACTTC
.,.,TRBV30,TRBJ1-2,CAWSWGTYGYTF,TGTGCCTGGAGTTGGGGTACCTATGGCTACACCTTC
many,.,TRBV6-1,TRBJ1-3,CASSDHRTSGNTIYF,TGTGCCAGCAGTGACCACAGGACCTCTGGAAACACCATATATTTT
.,.,TRBV28,TRBJ2-7,CASSLPRDRGSGEQYF,TGTGCCAGCAGTTTGCCCCGGGACCGAGGCTCTGGGGAGCAGTACTTC
.,TRBD2,TRBV10-3,TRBJ2-3,CAISELGGGPTDTQYF,TGTGCCATCAGTGAACTCGGGGGGGGGCCCACAGATACGCAGTATTTT
.,TRBD1,TRBV18,TRBJ2-6,CASSRGTGGNSGANVLTF,TGTGCCAGCTCACGGGGGACAGGGGGTAACTCTGGGGCCAACGTCCTGACTTTC
.,.,TRBV7-2,TRBJ1-5,CASSLDGGQPQHF,TGTGCCAGCAGCTTAGACGGGGGACAGCCCCAGCATTTT
.,TRBD2,TRBV30,TRBJ2-7,CAWSSGTSGVSYEQYF,TGTGCCTGGAGTTCCGGGACTAGCGGGGTTTCCTACGAGCAGTACTTC
.,TRBD1,TRBV30,TRBJ1-4,CAWSRDRGVKLFF,TGTGCCTGGAGTCGGGACAGGGGGGTAAAACTGTTTTTT
.,TRBD1,TRBV5-4,TRBJ2-7,CASSPPDRVVGEQYF,TGTGCCAGCAGCCCCCCGGACAGGGTAGTGGGCGAGCAGTACTTC
few,TRBD1,TRBV28,TRBJ1-1,CASSWDSTEAFF,TGTGCCAGCAGTTGGGACAGCACTGAAGCTTTCTTT
.,.,TRBV10-3,TRBJ1-2,CAISETSEDGYTF,TGTGCCATCAGTGAAACTTCCGAAGATGGCTACACCTTC